This TCR beta chain stems from a study of cytomegalovirus exposure and HLA in healthy donors. In the case of this clone: Its antigen is as yet unknown.

Germline V gene data show CDR1 as MGHDK and CDR2 as SYGVNS. The CDR3 sequence is 14 residues long. V was pared by 4 bases and J by 0 bases, with 9 bases between. General study points: The study labeled 180 or so TCR beta chains cytomegalovirus-associated. Among the most significant clusters, several appeared linked to common viral pathogens in a later analysis.

Primers included in the PCR were 60 Vbeta and 13 Jbeta primers. Here immunoSEQ multiplex PCR was the method, and the copy in TCRdb shows in-frame clones only, minus some. Found here are some 200,000 clones, approximately 82% of them singletons; the top ten hold about 0.58%. This sequence was found in a woman between 40 and 55 years old in good health and CMV-seronegative. Sequences were obtained from PBMCs. The chain recombines TRBV25-1 with TRBJ1-1, with D possibly being TRBD1 (5 bases). The CDR3 nucleotides read TGTGCCAGCAGTGTCGGAGGGGTGAACACTGAAGCTTTCTTT. Translated, it gives CASSVGGVNTEAFF.